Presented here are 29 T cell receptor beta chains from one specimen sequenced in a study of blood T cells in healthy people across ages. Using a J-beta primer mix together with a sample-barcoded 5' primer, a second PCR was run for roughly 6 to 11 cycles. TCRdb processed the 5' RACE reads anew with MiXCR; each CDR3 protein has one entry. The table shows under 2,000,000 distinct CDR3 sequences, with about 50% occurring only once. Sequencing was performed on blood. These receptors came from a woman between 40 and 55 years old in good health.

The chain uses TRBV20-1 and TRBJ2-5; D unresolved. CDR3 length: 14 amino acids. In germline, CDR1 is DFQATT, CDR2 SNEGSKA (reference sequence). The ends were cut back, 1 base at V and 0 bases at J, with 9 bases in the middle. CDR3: CSARVIGHQETQYF. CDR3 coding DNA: TGCAGTGCTAGAGTAATTGGCCACCAAGAGACCCAGTACTTC.

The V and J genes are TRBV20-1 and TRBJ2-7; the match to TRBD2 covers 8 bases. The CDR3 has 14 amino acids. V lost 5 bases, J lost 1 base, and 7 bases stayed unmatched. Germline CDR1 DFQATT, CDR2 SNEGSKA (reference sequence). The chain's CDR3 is CSAQGLVESYEQYF. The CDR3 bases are TGCAGTGCTCAGGGACTAGTCGAATCCTACGAGCAGTACTTC.

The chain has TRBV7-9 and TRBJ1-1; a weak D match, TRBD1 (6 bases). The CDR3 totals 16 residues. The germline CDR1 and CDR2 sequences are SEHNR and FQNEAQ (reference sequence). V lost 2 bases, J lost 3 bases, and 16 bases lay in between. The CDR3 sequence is CASSLTQQGGYTEAFF. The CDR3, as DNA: TGTGCCAGCAGCTTAACCCAACAGGGTGGTTACACTGAAGCTTTCTTT.

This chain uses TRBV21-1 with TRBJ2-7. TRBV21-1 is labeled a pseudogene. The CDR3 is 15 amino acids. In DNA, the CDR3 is TGTGCCAGCAGCGACCTGCGGCACCACTGCCACGAGCAGTACTTC. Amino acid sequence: CASSDLRHHCHEQYF.

The CDR3 protein is CASSVGGAERPSYEQYF. As DNA, the CDR3 is TGTGCCAGCAGCGTAGGGGGGGCAGAGAGGCCATCCTACGAGCAGTACTTC. The chain is built from TRBV9 and TRBJ2-7; D could derive from TRBD1 or TRBD2 (6 bases each). The CDR3 loop spans 17 amino acids. The germline V and J ends were trimmed by 0 bases and 1 base, with 17 bases remaining between them. CDR1 and CDR2 (germline): SGDLS, YYNGEE.

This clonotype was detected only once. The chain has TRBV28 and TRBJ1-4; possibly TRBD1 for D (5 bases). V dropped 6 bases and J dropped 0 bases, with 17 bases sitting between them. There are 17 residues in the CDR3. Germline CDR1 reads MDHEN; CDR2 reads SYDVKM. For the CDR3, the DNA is TGTGCCAGCAGCCCGGTTTCGGGACGGTCAACTAATGAAAAACTGTTTTTT. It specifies CASSPVSGRSTNEKLFF.

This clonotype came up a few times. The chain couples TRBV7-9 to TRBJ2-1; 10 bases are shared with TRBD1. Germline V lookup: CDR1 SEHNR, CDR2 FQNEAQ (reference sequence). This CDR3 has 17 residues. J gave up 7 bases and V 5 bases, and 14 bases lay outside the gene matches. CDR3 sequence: CASSLPPGQGSLNEQFF. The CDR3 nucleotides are TGTGCCAGCAGCCTACCTCCGGGACAGGGGTCTTTGAATGAGCAGTTCTTC.

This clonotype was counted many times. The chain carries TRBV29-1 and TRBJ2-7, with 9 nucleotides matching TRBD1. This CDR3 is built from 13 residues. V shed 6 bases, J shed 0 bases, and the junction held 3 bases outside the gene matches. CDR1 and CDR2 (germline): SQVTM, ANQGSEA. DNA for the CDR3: TGCAGCGTACCGGGACAGGGCTCCTACGAGCAGTACTTC. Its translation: CSVPGQGSYEQYF.

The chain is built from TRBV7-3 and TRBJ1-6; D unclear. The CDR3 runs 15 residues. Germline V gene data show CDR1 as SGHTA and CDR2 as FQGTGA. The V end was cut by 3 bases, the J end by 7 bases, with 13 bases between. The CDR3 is CASSLTGGRNSPLHF. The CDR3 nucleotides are TGTGCCAGCAGCTTGACGGGAGGACGGAATTCACCCCTCCACTTT.

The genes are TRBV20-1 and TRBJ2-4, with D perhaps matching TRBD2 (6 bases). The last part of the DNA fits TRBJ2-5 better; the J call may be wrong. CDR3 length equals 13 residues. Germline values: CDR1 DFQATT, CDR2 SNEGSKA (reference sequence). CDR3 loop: CSAGPATAGTQYF. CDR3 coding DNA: TGCAGTGCTGGGCCGGCCACAGCGGGGACCCAGTACTTC.

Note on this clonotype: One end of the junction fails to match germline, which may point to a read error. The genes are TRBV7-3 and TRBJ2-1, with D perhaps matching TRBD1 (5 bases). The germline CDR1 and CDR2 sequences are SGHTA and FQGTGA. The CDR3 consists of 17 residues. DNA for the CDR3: TGTGCCAGCCGCTTAAATACTTGGTCACAGGAGAACAATGAGCAGTTCTTC. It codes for CASRLNTWSQENNEQFF.

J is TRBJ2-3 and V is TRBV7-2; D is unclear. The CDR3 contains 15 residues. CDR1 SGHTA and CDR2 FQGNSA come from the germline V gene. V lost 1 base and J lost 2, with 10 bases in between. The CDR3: CASSLGLRHTDTQYF. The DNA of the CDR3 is TGTGCCAGCAGCTTAGGCCTCAGGCACACAGATACGCAGTATTTT.

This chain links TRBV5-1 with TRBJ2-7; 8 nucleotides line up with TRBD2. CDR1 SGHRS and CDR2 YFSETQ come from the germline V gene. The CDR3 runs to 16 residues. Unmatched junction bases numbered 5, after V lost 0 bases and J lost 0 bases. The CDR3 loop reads CASSLGSGGISYEQYF. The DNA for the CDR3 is TGCGCCAGCAGCTTGGGGTCGGGGGGGATCTCCTACGAGCAGTACTTC.

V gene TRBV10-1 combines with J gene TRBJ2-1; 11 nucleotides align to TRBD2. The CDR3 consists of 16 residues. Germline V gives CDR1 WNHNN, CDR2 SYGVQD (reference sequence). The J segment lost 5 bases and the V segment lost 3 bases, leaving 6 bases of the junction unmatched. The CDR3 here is CASSDAGTSGNNEQFF. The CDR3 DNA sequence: TGCGCCAGCAGTGATGCGGGGACTAGCGGAAACAATGAGCAGTTCTTC.

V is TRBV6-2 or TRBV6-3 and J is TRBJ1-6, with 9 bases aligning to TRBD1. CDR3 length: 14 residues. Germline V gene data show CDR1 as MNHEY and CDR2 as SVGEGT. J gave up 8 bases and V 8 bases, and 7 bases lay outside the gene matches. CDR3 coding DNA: TGTGCCAGCGCAAACAGGGGGCCGGATTCACCCCTCCACTTT. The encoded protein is CASANRGPDSPLHF.

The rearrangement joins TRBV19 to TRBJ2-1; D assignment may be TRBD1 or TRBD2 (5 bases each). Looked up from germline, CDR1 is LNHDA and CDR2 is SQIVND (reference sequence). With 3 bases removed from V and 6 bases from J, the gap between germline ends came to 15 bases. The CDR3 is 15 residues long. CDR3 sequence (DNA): TGTGCCAGTAGTATCCTCGGGGCGATTGGCAATGAGCAGTTCTTC. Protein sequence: CASSILGAIGNEQFF.

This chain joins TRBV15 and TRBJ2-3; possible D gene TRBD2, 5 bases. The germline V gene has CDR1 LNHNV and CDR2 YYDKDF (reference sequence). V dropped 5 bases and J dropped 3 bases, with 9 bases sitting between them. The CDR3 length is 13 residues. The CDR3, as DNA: TGTGCCACCAGCTCGAGGGCAACAGATACGCAGTATTTT. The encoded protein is CATSSRATDTQYF.

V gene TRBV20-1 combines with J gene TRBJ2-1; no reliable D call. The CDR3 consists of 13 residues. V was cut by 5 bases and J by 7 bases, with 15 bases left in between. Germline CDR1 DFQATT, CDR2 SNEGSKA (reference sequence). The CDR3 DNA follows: TGCAGTGCTCCCCCCCTTACCCCTAATGAGCAGTTCTTC. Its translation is CSAPPLTPNEQFF.

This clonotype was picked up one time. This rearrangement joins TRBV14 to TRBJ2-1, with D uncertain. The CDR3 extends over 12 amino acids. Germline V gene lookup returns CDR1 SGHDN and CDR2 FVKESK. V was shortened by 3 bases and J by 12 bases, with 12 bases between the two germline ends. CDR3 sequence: CASSQGMVWQFF. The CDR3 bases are TGTGCCAGCAGCCAGGGAATGGTTTGGCAGTTCTTC.

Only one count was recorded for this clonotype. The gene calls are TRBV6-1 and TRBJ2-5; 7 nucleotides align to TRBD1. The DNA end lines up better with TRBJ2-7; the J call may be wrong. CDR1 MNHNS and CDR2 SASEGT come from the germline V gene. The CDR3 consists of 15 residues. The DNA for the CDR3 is TGTGCCAGCAGTGTCTCCGGGACAGCTACCTACGAGCAGTACTTC. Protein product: CASSVSGTATYEQYF.

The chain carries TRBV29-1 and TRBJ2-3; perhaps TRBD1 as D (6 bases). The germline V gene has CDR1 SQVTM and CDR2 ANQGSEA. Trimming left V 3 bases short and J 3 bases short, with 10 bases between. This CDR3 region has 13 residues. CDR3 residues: CSVDQGKTDTQYF. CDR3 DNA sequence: TGCAGCGTTGATCAGGGGAAGACAGATACGCAGTATTTT.

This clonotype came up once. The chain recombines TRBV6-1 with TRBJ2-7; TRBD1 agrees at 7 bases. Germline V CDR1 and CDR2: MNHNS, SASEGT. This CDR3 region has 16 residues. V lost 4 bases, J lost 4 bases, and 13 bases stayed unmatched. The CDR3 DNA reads TGTGCCAGCAGTGGGGAGTTCGGCAGGGGGAAATACGAGCAGTACTTC. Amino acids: CASSGEFGRGKYEQYF.

The CDR3 nucleotides are TGCGCCAGCAGCTTGGCGTCTATGTCAGATACGCAGTATTTT. Encoded protein: CASSLASMSDTQYF. The V and J genes are TRBV5-1 and TRBJ2-3; unclear D gene. The CDR3 extends over 14 amino acids. V was cut by 0 bases and J by 4 bases, with 9 bases left in between. Germline CDR1 reads SGHRS; CDR2 reads YFSETQ.

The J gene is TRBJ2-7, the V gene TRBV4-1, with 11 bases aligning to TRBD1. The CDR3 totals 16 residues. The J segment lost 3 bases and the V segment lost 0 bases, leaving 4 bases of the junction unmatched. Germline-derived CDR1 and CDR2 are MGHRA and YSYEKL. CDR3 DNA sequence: TGCGCCAGCAGCCAAGATACAGGGACAGGGGGCTACGAGCAGTACTTC. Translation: CASSQDTGTGGYEQYF.

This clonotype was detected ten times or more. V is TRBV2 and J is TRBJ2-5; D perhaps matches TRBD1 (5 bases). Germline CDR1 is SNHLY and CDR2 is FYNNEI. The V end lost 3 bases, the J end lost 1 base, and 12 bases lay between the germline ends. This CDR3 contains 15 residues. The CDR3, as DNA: TGTGCCAGCAGTGAGGGGCAGTACCTCCAAGAGACCCAGTACTTC. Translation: CASSEGQYLQETQYF. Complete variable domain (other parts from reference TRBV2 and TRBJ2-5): EPEVTQTPSHQVTQMGQEVILRCVPISNHLYFYWYRQILGQKVEFLVSFYNNEISEKSEIFDDQFSVERPDGSNFTLKIRSTKLEDSAMYFCASSEGQYLQETQYFGPGTRLLVL.

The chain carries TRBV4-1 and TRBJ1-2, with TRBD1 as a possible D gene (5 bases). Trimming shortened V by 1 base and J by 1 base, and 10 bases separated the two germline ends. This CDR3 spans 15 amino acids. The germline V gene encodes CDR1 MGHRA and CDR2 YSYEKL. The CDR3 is CASSQAGLNNYGYTF. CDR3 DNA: TGCGCCAGCAGCCAAGCAGGGCTGAATAACTATGGCTACACCTTC.

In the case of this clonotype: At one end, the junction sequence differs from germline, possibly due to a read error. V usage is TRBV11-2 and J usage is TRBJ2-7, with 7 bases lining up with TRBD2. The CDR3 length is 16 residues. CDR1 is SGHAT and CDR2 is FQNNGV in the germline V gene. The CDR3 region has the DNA TGTGCCGGCAGCTTAGATGAATCCGAGGGAGGGCATGAGCAGTACTTC. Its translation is CAGSLDESEGGHEQYF.

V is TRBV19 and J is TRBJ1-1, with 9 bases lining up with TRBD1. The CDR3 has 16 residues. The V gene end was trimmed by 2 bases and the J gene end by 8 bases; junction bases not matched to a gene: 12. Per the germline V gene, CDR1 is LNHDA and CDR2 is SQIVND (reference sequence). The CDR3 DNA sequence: TGTGCCAGTAGTATATATTGGGGACAGGGTGGCCTAGAAGCTTTCTTT. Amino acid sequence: CASSIYWGQGGLEAFF. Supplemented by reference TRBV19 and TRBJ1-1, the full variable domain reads DGGITQSPKYLFRKEGQNVTLSCEQNLNHDAMYWYRQDPGQGLRLIYYSQIVNDFQKGDIAEGYSVSREKKESFPLTVTSAQKNPTAFYLCASSIYWGQGGLEAFFGQGTRLTVV.

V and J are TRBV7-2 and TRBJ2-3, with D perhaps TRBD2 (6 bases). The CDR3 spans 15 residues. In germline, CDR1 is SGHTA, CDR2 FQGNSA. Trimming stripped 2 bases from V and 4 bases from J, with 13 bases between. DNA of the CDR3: TGTGCCAGCAGCTTATCAGCGGAGGGCTCAGATACGCAGTATTTT. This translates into CASSLSAEGSDTQYF.